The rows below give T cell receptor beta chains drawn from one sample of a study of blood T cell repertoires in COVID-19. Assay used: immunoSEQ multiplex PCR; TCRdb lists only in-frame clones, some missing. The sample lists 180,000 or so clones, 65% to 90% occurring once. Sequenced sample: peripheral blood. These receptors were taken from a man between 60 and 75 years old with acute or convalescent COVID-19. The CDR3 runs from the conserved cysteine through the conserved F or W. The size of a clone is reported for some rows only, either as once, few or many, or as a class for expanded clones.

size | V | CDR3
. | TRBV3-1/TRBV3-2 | CASSQVGTGGNTIYF
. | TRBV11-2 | CASSLGLANEQFF
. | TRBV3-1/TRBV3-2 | CASSRPPGLAGVVTQYF
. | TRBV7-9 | CASSFSYNTEAFF
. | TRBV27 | CASSFSGPGASGRPSTDTQYF
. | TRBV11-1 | CASSLRLVGDGTEAFF
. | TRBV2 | CAGYRGSLNTEAFF
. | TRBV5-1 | CASSLALLSDGYTF
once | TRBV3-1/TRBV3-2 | CASSHGELYGYTF
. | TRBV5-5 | CASGSGGEGEKLFF
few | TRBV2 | CASRLSEQYF
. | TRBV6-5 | CASTLQFNQPQHF
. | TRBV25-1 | CASSPQGSGNQPQHF
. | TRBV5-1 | CASQGQDNSPLHF
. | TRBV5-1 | CASSWTGITYEQYF
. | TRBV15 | CATSRDIGGPTEAFF
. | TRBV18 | CASSELNQPQHF
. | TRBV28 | CASSPPPGRAHLQETQYF
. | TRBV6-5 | CASSYSGISNYGYTF
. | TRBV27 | CASIKSRDRVRLDGYTF
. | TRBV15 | CATSRARGYGYTF
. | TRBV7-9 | CASSSGGWGYTF
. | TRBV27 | CASSLLRTGGTEAFF
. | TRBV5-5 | CASSPTGQRYSPLHF
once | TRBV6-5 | CASSLNRGEKLFF
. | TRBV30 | CAWRGIGGSDNSPLHF
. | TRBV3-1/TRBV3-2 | CASSQQPGLAFHEQYF
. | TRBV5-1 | CASSLEQSKQYF
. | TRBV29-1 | CSVPSPGLETQYF
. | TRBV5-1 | CASSFGTSLGGELFF
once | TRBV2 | CASSEGQSSYNEQFF
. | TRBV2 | CASGGQSSYEQYF
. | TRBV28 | CASSLLPGSQETQYF
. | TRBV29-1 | CSVGHEVYEQYF
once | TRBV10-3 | CAISADRGNSPLHF
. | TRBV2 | CASSPGVNYGYTF
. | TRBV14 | CASSQVRTSGEFF
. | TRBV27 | CASSPTGGTTNEKLFF
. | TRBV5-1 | CASSLDSNYGYTF
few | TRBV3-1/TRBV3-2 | CASSRQGSDEQFF
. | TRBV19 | CASSISDRNNEQFF
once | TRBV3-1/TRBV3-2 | CASSSAQRQGTEAFF
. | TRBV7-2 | CASSLVSGLASVEQFF
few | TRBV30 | CAWSVKTVQGLKNTGELFF
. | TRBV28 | CASSLWGGYNEQFF
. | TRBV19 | CASSIRTGDTGELFF
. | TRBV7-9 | CASSLSTGTGPFF
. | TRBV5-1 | CASSLKSDEKLFF
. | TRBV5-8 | CASSFWTGEGGETQYF
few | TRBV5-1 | CASSLAQGSKWDTEAFF
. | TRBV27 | CASSSRGGGTGGELFF
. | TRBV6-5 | CASGGANTGELFF
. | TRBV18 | CASSRTGAVETQYF
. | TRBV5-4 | CASSPRGQGAYDLPKLFF
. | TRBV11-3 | CASSQGLAGPWHNEQFF
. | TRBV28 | CASIFGGQGHGYTF
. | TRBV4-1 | CASSQERGGEQFF